These T cell receptor beta chains were read from a single sample in a study of T cells in Graves' hyperthyroidism and ophthalmopathy. MiXCR was run by TCRdb on the multiplex PCR reads, yielding one entry per CDR3 protein. The data show about 500,000 distinct CDR3 sequences, approximately 15% seen once. The source material was blood. Source of these receptors: a woman under 30 with Graves' hyperthyroidism. Each CDR3 is given with its conserved first and last residue. The size entry is marked missing in some rows and otherwise reads once, few, many or a size class.

v_call	clone_size	j_call	cdr3_aa
TRBV15	-	TRBJ2-5	CATSRVPPAGIGETQYF
TRBV5-5	few	TRBJ1-6	CASSLTPRYGNSPLHF
TRBV5-4	-	TRBJ2-2	CASTRDSLNTGELFF
TRBV7-9	-	TRBJ1-2	CASSLARPLPGYGYTF
TRBV19	many	TRBJ1-5	CASNHRALYSNQPQHF
TRBV12-3/TRBV12-4	few	TRBJ2-2	CASSPMYAGELFF
TRBV2	few	TRBJ2-5	CASSLYRGGRETRYF
TRBV19	-	TRBJ1-1	CASSIDHELLNTEAFF
TRBV30	-	TRBJ1-1	CARSRDRGTEAFF
TRBV11-3	few	TRBJ2-7	CASSLDREEYF
TRBV5-4	-	TRBJ2-7	CASSLAEAGRRAEQYF
TRBV4-3	once	TRBJ1-3	CASSQDHRGNTIYF
TRBV20-1	-	TRBJ1-5	CSARPGHSSNQPQHF
TRBV11-2	-	TRBJ2-3	CASSTTGTIPDTQYF
TRBV15	many	TRBJ2-3	CATSRDGSGGSTDTQYF
TRBV7-2	-	TRBJ2-1	CASSLQARGPFYNEQFF
TRBV6-1	many	TRBJ1-2	CASSEVGYGYTF
TRBV6-8	-	TRBJ1-1	CASSYSTGGGTEAFF
TRBV2	many	TRBJ2-1	CASSDLLAGGSYNEQFF
TRBV11-2	few	TRBJ1-6	CASSPRQGKNSPLHF
TRBV19	-	TRBJ1-2	CASSIARPYTYGYTF
TRBV6-2/TRBV6-3	many	TRBJ2-1	CASRWAGGQYNEQFF
TRBV19	-	TRBJ1-2	CASSRTGGPQGNYGYTF
TRBV28	many	TRBJ2-7	CASSGGDRGSYEQYF
TRBV2	-	TRBJ1-1	CASRKGSGRTEAFF
TRBV12-3/TRBV12-4	-	TRBJ2-4	CASRTGTLAKNIQYF
TRBV7-6	many	TRBJ1-4	CASSPRITTKGATNEKLFF
TRBV6-1	-	TRBJ1-2	CASSETENGYTF
TRBV19	few	TRBJ2-6	CASNIVVSGANVLTF
TRBV7-9	many	TRBJ1-2	CASSLVGGGNGYTF
TRBV5-1	many	TRBJ2-1	CASSTASGGYNEQFF
TRBV20-1	-	TRBJ1-1	CSARDFYTGTEAFF
TRBV5-4	few	TRBJ1-1	CASSLMGGRTVTEAFF
TRBV20-1	-	TRBJ2-3	CSARVLRTSPDTQYF